Following are 14 T cell receptor beta chains from one sample sequenced in a study of cytomegalovirus exposure and HLA in healthy donors (dated by TCRdb to 2016 to 2017). Libraries were prepared through the immunoSEQ multiplex PCR assay. Entries here come from immuneACCESS through TCRdb and include only in-frame sequences with V and J called. Some clones fail to appear in such tables; in the studies checked, an unresolved V gene covers under half of the shortfall, and the cause of the remainder is unknown. The table for this sample lists 130,000 to 150,000 clones; roughly 89% of them were counted only once. Over 3% of the sample is held by the ten biggest clonotypes. Sequencing was done on a sample of PBMCs. These receptors were collected from a woman under 30 in good health and CMV-seropositive.

The chain joins TRBV30 to TRBJ2-1, with D possibly being TRBD1 (6 bases). Germline CDR1 and CDR2: GTSNPN and SVGIG (reference sequence). CDR3 length: 14 amino acids. V gave up 2 bases and J gave up 2 bases, with 10 bases separating them. DNA of the CDR3: TGTGCCTGGAGTCTGGGGGCCACCTACAATGAGCAGTTCTTC. Residues: CAWSLGATYNEQFF.

V is TRBV11-3 and J is TRBJ2-7, with TRBD2 identical over 11 bases. The V gene's germline CDR1 is SGHNT and CDR2 YENEEA. J lost 3 bases, V lost 1 base, and 5 bases had no gene match. The CDR3 is 16 amino acids. The CDR3 spells CASSLGFGTSGYEQYF. The DNA for the CDR3 is TGTGCCAGCAGCTTAGGGTTCGGGACTAGCGGCTACGAGCAGTACTTC.

J is TRBJ2-1 and V is TRBV7-2; 8 bases line up with TRBD2. The germline V gene has CDR1 SGHTA and CDR2 FQGNSA. After removal of 5 bases from V and 2 bases from J, the junction contained 8 bases not matched to a gene. This CDR3 is built from 16 residues. CDR3: CASSPVAGRPYNEQFF. The DNA for the CDR3 is TGTGCCAGCAGCCCGGTAGCGGGACGGCCCTACAATGAGCAGTTCTTC.

This clone was seen just once. The chain carries TRBV19 and TRBJ2-7; 14 nucleotides agree with TRBD2. CDR1 and CDR2 from the germline V gene are LNHDA and SQIVND (reference sequence). The CDR3 length is 19 residues. The trim removed 3 bases at V and 3 bases at J, leaving 13 bases unmatched. CDR3 DNA sequence: TGTGCCAGTAGTATGGTACTGGGACTAGCGGGAGTGAAAGTCTACGAGCAGTACTTC. Its translation: CASSMVLGLAGVKVYEQYF.

The V and J genes are TRBV5-1 and TRBJ2-3; 13 bases map to TRBD2. V was pared by 4 bases and J by 0 bases, with 8 bases of the junction left unmatched. The CDR3 contains 18 residues. Germline CDR1 is SGHRS and CDR2 is YFSETQ. The CDR3 protein is CASSRAGLAGASTDTQYF. CDR3 nucleotide sequence: TGCGCCAGCAGCCGAGCCGGACTAGCGGGGGCTAGCACAGATACGCAGTATTTT.

This sequence joins TRBV5-1 and TRBJ1-1; D is possibly TRBD1 (6 bases). CDR1 is SGHRS, CDR2 YFSETQ, per germline. Between the trimmed V and J ends, which lost 4 bases and 0 bases, there was a span of 10 bases. The CDR3 extends over 14 amino acids. The CDR3 reads CASSLDRMNTEAFF. The CDR3 nucleotides read TGCGCCAGCAGCCTGGACAGAATGAACACTGAAGCTTTCTTT. Using reference TRBV5-1 and TRBJ1-1 for the parts outside the CDR3, the full variable domain is KAGVTQTPRYLIKTRGQQVTLSCSPISGHRSVSWYQQTPGQGLQFLFEYFSETQRNKGNFPGRFSGRQFSNSRSEMNVSTLELGDSALYLCASSLDRMNTEAFFGQGTRLTVV.

This sequence joins TRBV2 and TRBJ2-3; tentative D call: TRBD2 (6 bases). CDR1 and CDR2 from the germline V gene are SNHLY and FYNNEI. The CDR3 contains 17 residues. Trimming cost V 6 bases and J 1 base, with 20 bases left between them. CDR3 DNA sequence: TGTGCCAGCAGCGGGGATAGGGAGCGGGCCGGCACAGATACGCAGTATTTT. It specifies CASSGDRERAGTDTQYF.

The chain combines TRBV6-6 with TRBJ2-5, with D possibly matching TRBD2 (6 bases). The CDR3 covers 14 residues. Trimming shortened V by 5 bases and J by 1 base, and 11 bases separated the two germline ends. The V gene's germline CDR1 is MNHNY and CDR2 SVGAGI (reference sequence). The DNA for the CDR3 is TGTGCCAGCAGTGCTAGCGCCTTCCAAGAGACCCAGTACTTC. Its protein is CASSASAFQETQYF.

V usage is TRBV4-3 and J usage is TRBJ1-1; tentative D call: TRBD1 (5 bases). CDR3 length equals 15 residues. V was shortened by 0 bases and J by 3 bases, with 11 bases between the two germline ends. Germline V gene lookup returns CDR1 LGHNA and CDR2 YSLEER. The CDR3 protein is CASSQEHRRDTEAFF. The CDR3 DNA reads as TGCGCCAGCAGCCAAGAACACAGGAGGGACACTGAAGCTTTCTTT.

This sequence joins TRBV4-1 and TRBJ1-5, with unresolved D. This CDR3 contains 14 residues. Germline V gene data show CDR1 as MGHRA and CDR2 as YSYEKL. V was trimmed by 1 base and J by 6 bases, leaving 10 bases between them. For the CDR3, the DNA is TGCGCCAGCAGCCAAGGAAACGCAGGTCAGCCCCAGCATTTT. Translating gives CASSQGNAGQPQHF.

V gene TRBV7-8 combines with J gene TRBJ2-1, with 14 nucleotides matching TRBD2. V shed 3 bases and J 8 bases; nucleotides not matched to a gene: 6. The CDR3 sequence is 16 residues long. CDR1 SGHVS and CDR2 FQNEAQ come from the germline V gene. The CDR3 reads CASSFGTSGRGYEQFF. DNA for the CDR3: TGTGCCAGCAGCTTCGGGACTAGCGGGAGAGGGTATGAGCAGTTCTTC.

The chain's CDR3 is CASSLVSGGGGTDTQYF. CDR3 DNA sequence: TGCGCCAGCAGCTTGGTTTCAGGGGGCGGGGGCACAGATACGCAGTATTTT. The chain couples TRBV5-1 to TRBJ2-3; TRBD1 aligns across 8 bases. With 0 bases clipped from V and 1 base from J, the junction kept 7 bases outside the gene matches. This CDR3 contains 17 residues. CDR1 is SGHRS and CDR2 is YFSETQ in the germline V gene.

The chain combines TRBV11-3 with TRBJ1-2; weak D call: TRBD1 (5 bases). Per germline, CDR1 SGHNT and CDR2 YENEEA. The CDR3 runs to 16 residues. V lost 1 base and J lost 6, with 18 bases in between. The CDR3 bases are TGTGCCAGCAGCTTAGCCGGGGGAGTGGGGTACCATGGCTACACCTTC. It codes for CASSLAGGVGYHGYTF. The variable domain in full, completed from reference TRBV11-3 and TRBJ1-2, reads EAGVVQSPRYKIIEKKQPVAFWCNPISGHNTLYWYLQNLGQGPELLIRYENEEAVDDSQLPKDRFSAERLKGVDSTLKIQPAELGDSAVYLCASSLAGGVGYHGYTFGSGTRLTVV.

This sequence joins TRBV10-3 and TRBJ2-7, with D possibly being TRBD1 (5 bases). From germline, CDR1 is ENHRY and CDR2 SYGVKD. The CDR3 sequence is 15 residues long. V was pared by 11 bases and J by 0 bases, with 20 bases between. CDR3: CASESPGQGSYEQYF. CDR3 bases: TGTGCCTCCGAGAGCCCAGGGCAGGGCTCCTACGAGCAGTACTTC.